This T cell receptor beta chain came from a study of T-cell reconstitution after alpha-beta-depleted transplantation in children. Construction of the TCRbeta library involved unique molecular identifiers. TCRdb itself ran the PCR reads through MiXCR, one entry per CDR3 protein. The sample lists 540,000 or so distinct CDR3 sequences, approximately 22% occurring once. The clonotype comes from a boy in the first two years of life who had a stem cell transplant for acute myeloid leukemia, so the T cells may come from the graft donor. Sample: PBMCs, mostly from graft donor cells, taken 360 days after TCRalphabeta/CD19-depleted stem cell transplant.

In DNA, the CDR3 is TGTGCCACCAGCAGGAGGTATCTCTACGAGCAGTACGTC. Residues: CATSRRYLYEQYV. The chain carries TRBV15 and TRBJ2-7; no definite D call. Trimming stripped 3 bases from V and 3 bases from J, with 9 bases between. The CDR3 covers 13 residues. Germline lookup yields CDR1 LNHNV and CDR2 YYDKDF (reference sequence).